This T cell receptor beta chain appears in the sequencing data of a study of shared clonotypes between healthy human individuals. With 0 bases removed from V and 14 bases from J, the gap between germline ends came to 15 bases. Germline V gives CDR1 SGHNT, CDR2 YYREEE (reference sequence). This CDR3 has 14 residues. General observations from the study: Across a few donors, naive CD4 shared roughly 5%, naive CD8 approximately 3.5%, memory CD4 less than 2.5%, memory CD8 0.4% to 0.5%. At large depth, rarefaction still showed sorted-subset sequencing to be incomplete.

TCRdb's copy holds only in-frame clones and misses some; the assay was immunoSEQ multiplex PCR. The sample consists of a few million clones, more than 90% of them appearing once. For this clone: Its specificity is not known.

The origin of this receptor is a young man in good health. Sequencing was carried out using naive CD4+ T cells sorted from blood. Subset noted: CD45RA+ positively selected. The V gene is TRBV5-4, the J gene TRBJ1-6, with D perhaps TRBD1 (5 bases). CDR3 nucleotide sequence: TGTGCCAGCAGCTTGGCAAAAACGGGGGGGACCCTCCACTTT. Translated, it gives CASSLAKTGGTLHF.